Presented here are 8 T cell receptor beta chains from one specimen sequenced in a study of control samples from healthy donors and cancer patients. TCRdb keeps only in-frame clones here, not all; method: immunoSEQ multiplex PCR. Among tens of thousands of clones, 80% to 95% were seen once, and the ten largest hold around 1.3%. The sequencing input was PBMCs. These receptors were obtained from a woman aged 40-49 years with lung cancer.

The V gene is TRBV7-9, the J gene TRBJ2-7; D might be TRBD1 (6 bases). V lost 5 bases to trimming and J lost 1 base, with 12 bases between them. Germline lookup yields CDR1 SEHNR and CDR2 FQNEAQ (reference sequence). The CDR3 runs 14 residues. CDR3 bases: TGTGCCAGCAGCGACGGGACACGTTCCTACGAGCAGTACTTC. Protein: CASSDGTRSYEQYF.

This rearrangement joins TRBV11-3 to TRBJ2-2, with TRBD2 identical over 11 bases. This CDR3 spans 17 amino acids. Germline lookup yields CDR1 SGHNT and CDR2 YENEEA. The trim removed 5 bases at V and 2 bases at J, leaving 7 bases unmatched. The CDR3 DNA reads TGTGCCAGCAGCCCGAAACTAGCGGGGGAAAACACCGGGGAGCTGTTTTTT. Residues: CASSPKLAGENTGELFF.

CDR3 sequence reads: CASSIALLGTEAFF. For the CDR3, the DNA is TGTGCCAGTAGTATAGCCCTTTTGGGGACTGAAGCTTTCTTT. V gene TRBV19 combines with J gene TRBJ1-1; D unclear. Germline V gene data show CDR1 as LNHDA and CDR2 as SQIVND (reference sequence). The ends were cut back, 1 base at V and 5 bases at J, with 11 bases in the middle. The CDR3 loop spans 14 amino acids.

The CDR3 is CASSSRGGDYNEQFF. The DNA for the CDR3 is TGTGCCAGCAGCTCTAGAGGGGGGGACTACAATGAGCAGTTCTTC. This chain joins TRBV6-2 or TRBV6-3 and TRBJ2-1; a weak D match, TRBD2 (7 bases). V dropped 6 bases and J dropped 3 bases, with 15 bases sitting between them. The length of the CDR3 is 15 residues. The germline V gene encodes CDR1 MNHEY and CDR2 SVGEGT.

The chain combines TRBV28 with TRBJ1-1; 7 bases match TRBD1. The CDR3 runs to 15 residues. Germline loops: CDR1 MDHEN, CDR2 SYDVKM. After removal of 5 bases from V and 0 bases from J, the junction contained 6 bases not matched to a gene. CDR3: CASSLGGAMNTEAFF. CDR3 DNA: TGTGCCAGCAGTCTAGGGGGCGCAATGAACACTGAAGCTTTCTTT.

The chain carries TRBV2 and TRBJ1-6; D call uncertain. The CDR3 extends over 12 amino acids. The germline V gene has CDR1 SNHLY and CDR2 FYNNEI. Trimming cost V 7 bases and J 8 bases, with 9 bases left between them. The CDR3 reads CASKDTHSPLHF. For the CDR3, the DNA is TGTGCCAGCAAGGATACGCATTCACCCCTCCACTTT.

This chain connects TRBV11-3 to TRBJ1-1; weak D call: TRBD1 (5 bases). V lost 0 bases and J lost 8, with 10 bases in between. The CDR3 extends over 13 amino acids. Germline-derived CDR1 and CDR2 are SGHNT and YENEEA. CDR3 DNA sequence: TGTGCCAGCAGCTTAGACCGGGACCTAGAAGCTTTCTTT. Translating it yields CASSLDRDLEAFF.

The CDR3 loop reads CASSFQRGGPRELFF. As DNA, the CDR3 is TGTGCCAGCAGCTTCCAGCGGGGGGGTCCTAGGGAGCTGTTTTTT. The J gene is TRBJ2-2, the V gene TRBV7-2; TRBD2 aligns across 10 bases. CDR1 and CDR2 from the germline V gene are SGHTA and FQGNSA. The J segment lost 9 bases and the V segment lost 3 bases, leaving 7 bases of the junction unmatched. The CDR3 runs 15 residues.